The subject of this entry is one T cell receptor beta chain. The target antigen is unknown. This specimen comes from a study of CD8+ T cells in alopecia areata. Study-wide findings and caveats: Tofacitinib significantly lowered scalp clonality and expanded CD8+ clones among the top 100.

Treatment meaning: oral pan-JAK inhibitor, 5-10 mg twice daily. Samples from alopecia areata patients were lesional scalp punch biopsies and peripheral blood. From PBMCs, CD4+ and CD8+ T cells were sorted. Investigators isolated RNA and reverse transcribed it into cDNA to act as the sequencing template. Using immunoSEQ multiplex PCR, the repertoire was profiled, and TCRdb retains in-frame clones only, with some absent. The table shows 210,000 or so clones, with over 60% occurring only once. The source of this sequence is a human donor with alopecia areata. This material consisted of CD4+ T cells sorted from blood, taken at week 44, from a patient treated with tofacitinib.

The CDR3, as DNA: TGTGCCAGCAGTGGAGACAGAGCGAGCTATGGCTACACCTTC. Protein: CASSGDRASYGYTF. The rearrangement links TRBV2 to TRBJ1-2; TRBD1 might be the D (5 bases). Trimming stripped 4 bases from V and 4 bases from J, with 13 bases between. Germline CDR1 SNHLY, CDR2 FYNNEI. There are 14 residues in the CDR3.